The 15 T cell receptor beta chains reported below all come from one sample, sequenced in a study of T-cell memory formation after mild COVID-19. Each CDR3 protein is one row after TCRdb ran MiXCR on the 5' RACE reads. Of nearly 110,000 distinct CDR3 sequences listed, around an eighth are singletons. Sequencing was done on a sample of PBMCs or a T cell subset sorted from them (not recorded which). These receptors were collected from a man younger than 30 who had mild COVID-19 (a few samples of this study predate the infection). Cell type and time point are not known.

The chain links TRBV6-2 or TRBV6-3 to TRBJ2-1; 7 bases match TRBD2. V shed 3 bases and J 5 bases; nucleotides not matched to a gene: 1. The CDR3 runs to 13 residues. Germline CDR1 MNHEY, CDR2 SVGEGT. The CDR3 nucleotides are TGTGCCAGCAGTTATCGGGGGGACAATGAGCAGTTCTTC. It codes for CASSYRGDNEQFF.

This clonotype has just a few counts. V gene TRBV4-1 combines with J gene TRBJ2-7; D call uncertain. V was trimmed by 1 base and J by 4 bases, leaving 8 bases between them. Germline values: CDR1 MGHRA, CDR2 YSYEKL. The CDR3 sequence is 13 residues long. CDR3 loop: CASSQGVWYEQYF. CDR3 nucleotide sequence: TGCGCCAGCAGCCAAGGGGTATGGTACGAGCAGTACTTC.

This clonotype was found many times. This chain connects TRBV5-1 to TRBJ2-7; D is possibly TRBD1 (5 bases). With 2 bases removed from V and 3 bases from J, the gap between germline ends came to 9 bases. The CDR3 has 13 amino acids. Germline V gene sequence: CDR1 SGHRS, CDR2 YFSETQ. The CDR3 nucleotides are TGCGCCAGCAGCTTACGACAGAACTACGAGCAGTACTTC. This gives the protein CASSLRQNYEQYF.

This clonotype came up many times. V usage is TRBV5-1 and J usage is TRBJ2-1; D might be TRBD1 or TRBD2, each matching 5 bases. V dropped 1 base and J dropped 1 base, with 9 bases sitting between them. CDR1 SGHRS and CDR2 YFSETQ come from the germline V gene. The CDR3 is 15 residues long. For the CDR3, the DNA is TGCGCCAGCAGCTTGCCCAGGGAGTCCTACAATGAGCAGTTCTTC. Translated: CASSLPRESYNEQFF.

This clonotype was detected only a few times. The chain carries TRBV19 and TRBJ1-5, with TRBD1 matching 8 bases. This CDR3 comprises 15 residues. CDR1 LNHDA and CDR2 SQIVND come from the germline V gene (reference sequence). The V and J ends lost 5 bases and 5 bases, in that order; junction bases with no gene match: 8. This chain's CDR3 is CASSVQGADYQPQHF. In DNA form, the CDR3 reads TGTGCCAGTAGTGTTCAGGGGGCCGACTATCAGCCCCAGCATTTT.

This clonotype appeared a few times. The chain has TRBV12-3 or TRBV12-4 and TRBJ1-5, with 7 bases that match TRBD1. The CDR3 consists of 14 residues. V lost 6 bases, J lost 2 bases, and 4 bases stayed unmatched. CDR3 region: CASSRGTGNQPQHF. In DNA form, the CDR3 reads TGTGCCAGCAGCCGGGGGACAGGCAATCAGCCCCAGCATTTT.

The chain combines TRBV21-1 with TRBJ2-1; the DNA was not used to check the table's D call, TRBD2. TRBV21-1 is marked as a pseudogene. CDR3 length: 15 residues. The CDR3 DNA reads as TGTGCCAGCAGCACGGGACTAGCGGGTTTCAATGAGCAGTTCTTC. It codes for CASSTGLAGFNEQFF.

The rearrangement uses TRBV4-1 and TRBJ2-7; D unclear. This CDR3 contains 12 residues. Germline-derived CDR1 and CDR2 are MGHRA and YSYEKL. The germline V and J ends were trimmed by 0 bases and 7 bases, with 7 bases remaining between them. DNA for the CDR3: TGCGCCAGCAGCCAAGAGAACGGTGAGCAGTACGTC. Amino acid sequence: CASSQENGEQYV.

This clonotype was observed at least ten times. The V call is TRBV12-3 or TRBV12-4, the J call TRBJ2-3; D unclear. The CDR3 contains 15 residues. Trimming took 7 bases from V and 3 from J, leaving 17 bases between them. The CDR3 DNA reads as TGTGCCAGCACCTCGGACGCCCAGAGGACAGATACGCAGTATTTT. Translation gives CASTSDAQRTDTQYF.

V gene TRBV4-2 combines with J gene TRBJ2-3; the match to TRBD2 covers 9 bases. V trimming: 4 bases; J trimming: 4 bases; junction bases outside the gene matches: 12. The CDR3 covers 17 residues. Germline V lookup: CDR1 LGHNA, CDR2 YNFKEQ. The CDR3 spells CASSLEREVVLADTQYF. In DNA form, the CDR3 reads TGTGCCAGCAGCCTCGAGCGGGAGGTTGTTTTAGCAGATACGCAGTATTTT.

This clonotype was counted a few times. This sequence joins TRBV29-1 and TRBJ1-1, with TRBD1 matching over 9 bases. This CDR3 spans 10 amino acids. V shed 6 bases and J 7 bases; nucleotides not matched to a gene: 0. Germline loops: CDR1 SQVTM, CDR2 ANQGSEA. The CDR3 spells CSVGQGEAFF. For the CDR3, the DNA is TGCAGCGTGGGACAGGGTGAAGCTTTCTTT.

The J gene is TRBJ2-2, the V gene TRBV12-3 or TRBV12-4; 7 positions agree with TRBD2. The CDR3 consists of 14 residues. V gave up 3 bases and J gave up 3 bases; unmatched junction bases: 1. Written as DNA, the CDR3 is TGTGCCAGCAGTTTGGGGGGGTACACCGGGGAGCTGTTTTTT. Its translation is CASSLGGYTGELFF.

V is TRBV24-1 and J is TRBJ2-5; 7 bases match TRBD1. The V and J ends lost 2 bases and 1 base, in that order; junction bases with no gene match: 9. The CDR3 spans 17 residues. Germline CDR1 and CDR2: KGHDR and SFDVKD. The CDR3 nucleotides read TGTGCCACCAGTGATTACTTGACAGGGAGTGCCCAAGAGACCCAGTACTTC. Translating it yields CATSDYLTGSAQETQYF.

J is TRBJ1-2 and V is TRBV6-2 or TRBV6-3; the D is unclear. This CDR3 spans 14 amino acids. The germline CDR1 and CDR2 sequences are MNHEY and SVGEGT. The germline V and J ends were trimmed by 6 bases and 5 bases, with 16 bases remaining between them. In DNA, the CDR3 is TGTGCCAGCAGCCTGCCCTCAGGTGGTTATGGCTACACCTTC. Translation: CASSLPSGGYGYTF.

Turning to this clonotype: The DNA is omitted, as the CDR3 cannot be located on it reliably, and the CDR3 follows TCRdb's listing. The V gene is TRBV12-3 or TRBV12-4, the J gene TRBJ1-1; TRBD1 is taken as the D call from the table, unchecked against the DNA. The CDR3 is 14 residues long, ends included. CDR3 loop: CASSFGAGNTEAFF.